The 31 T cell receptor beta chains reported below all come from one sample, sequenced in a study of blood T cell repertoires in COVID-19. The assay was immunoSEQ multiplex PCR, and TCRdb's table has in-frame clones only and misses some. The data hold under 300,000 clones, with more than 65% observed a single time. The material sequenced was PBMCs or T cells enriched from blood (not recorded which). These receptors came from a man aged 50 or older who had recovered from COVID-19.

This CDR3 is CASSLTKGAGELFF. The CDR3 DNA follows: TGTGCCAGTAGTCTAACAAAAGGGGCCGGGGAGCTGTTTTTT. The chain is built from TRBV19 and TRBJ2-2; tentatively, D is TRBD1 (5 bases). CDR3 length: 14 residues. V lost 5 bases to trimming and J lost 6 bases, with 13 bases between them. Germline loops: CDR1 LNHDA, CDR2 SQIVND (reference sequence).

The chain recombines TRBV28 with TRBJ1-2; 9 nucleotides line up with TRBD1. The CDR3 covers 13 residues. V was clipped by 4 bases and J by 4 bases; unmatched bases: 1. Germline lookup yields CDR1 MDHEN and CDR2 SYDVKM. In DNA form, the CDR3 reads TGTGCCAGCAGTTCGACAGGGGGCTATGGCTACACCTTC. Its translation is CASSSTGGYGYTF.

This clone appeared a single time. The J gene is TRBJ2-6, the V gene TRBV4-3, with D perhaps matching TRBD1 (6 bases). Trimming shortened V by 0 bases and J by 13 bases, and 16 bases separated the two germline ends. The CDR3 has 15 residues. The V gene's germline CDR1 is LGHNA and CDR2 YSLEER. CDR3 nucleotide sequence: TGCGCCAGCAGCCAAGATCCTCAGGGGCCAACAGTCCTGACTTTC. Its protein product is CASSQDPQGPTVLTF.

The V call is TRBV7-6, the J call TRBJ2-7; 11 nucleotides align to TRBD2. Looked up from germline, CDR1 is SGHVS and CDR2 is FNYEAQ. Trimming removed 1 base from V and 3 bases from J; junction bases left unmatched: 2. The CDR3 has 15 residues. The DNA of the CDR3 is TGTGCCAGCAGCTTAGATGGGACTAGCGGCTACGAGCAGTACTTC. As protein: CASSLDGTSGYEQYF.

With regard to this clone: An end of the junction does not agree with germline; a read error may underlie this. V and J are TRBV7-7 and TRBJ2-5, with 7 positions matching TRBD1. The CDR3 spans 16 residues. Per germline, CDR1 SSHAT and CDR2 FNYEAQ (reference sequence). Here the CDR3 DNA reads TGTGCTAGCAGCCACGAACAAACAGGGGAGAGGGAGACCCAGTACTTC. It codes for CASSHEQTGERETQYF.

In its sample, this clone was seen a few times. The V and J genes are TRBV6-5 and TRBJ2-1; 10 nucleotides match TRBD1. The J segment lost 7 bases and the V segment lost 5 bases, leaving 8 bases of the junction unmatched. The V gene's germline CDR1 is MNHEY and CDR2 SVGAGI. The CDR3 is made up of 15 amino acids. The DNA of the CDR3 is TGTGCCAGCAGTCAGCGAAGGGGACAGGGGAATGAGCAGTTCTTC. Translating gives CASSQRRGQGNEQFF.

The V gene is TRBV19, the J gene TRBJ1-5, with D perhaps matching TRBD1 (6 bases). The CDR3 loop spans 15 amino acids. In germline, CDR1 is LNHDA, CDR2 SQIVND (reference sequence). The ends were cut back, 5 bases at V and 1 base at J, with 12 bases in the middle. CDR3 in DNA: TGTGCCAGTAGTCCCCCGGGGGGCAGCAATCAGCCCCAGCATTTT. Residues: CASSPPGGSNQPQHF. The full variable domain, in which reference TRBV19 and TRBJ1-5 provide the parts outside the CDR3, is DGGITQSPKYLFRKEGQNVTLSCEQNLNHDAMYWYRQDPGQGLRLIYYSQIVNDFQKGDIAEGYSVSREKKESFPLTVTSAQKNPTAFYLCASSPPGGSNQPQHFGDGTRLSIL.

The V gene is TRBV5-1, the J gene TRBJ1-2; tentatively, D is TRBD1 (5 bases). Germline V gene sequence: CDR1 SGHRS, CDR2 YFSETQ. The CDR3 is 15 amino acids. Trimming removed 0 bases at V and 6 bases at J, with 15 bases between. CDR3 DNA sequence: TGCGCCAGCAGCTTGGCGGGCAGGGAGGAAAATGGCTACACCTTC. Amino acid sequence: CASSLAGREENGYTF.

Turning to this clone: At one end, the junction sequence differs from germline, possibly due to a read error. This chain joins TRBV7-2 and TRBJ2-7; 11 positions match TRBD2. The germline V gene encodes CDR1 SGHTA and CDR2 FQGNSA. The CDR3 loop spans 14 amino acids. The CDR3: CASSVAGGYYEQYF. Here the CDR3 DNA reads TGTGCCAGCAGCGTAGCGGGAGGGTACTACGAGCAGTACTTC.

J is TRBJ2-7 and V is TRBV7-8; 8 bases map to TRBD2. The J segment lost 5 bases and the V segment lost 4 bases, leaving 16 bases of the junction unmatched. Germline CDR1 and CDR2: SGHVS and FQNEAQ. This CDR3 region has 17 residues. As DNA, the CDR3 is TGTGCCAGCAGCTCCTTGGGAGTAAGCGGGAGCCTGAACGAGCAGTACTTC. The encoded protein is CASSSLGVSGSLNEQYF.

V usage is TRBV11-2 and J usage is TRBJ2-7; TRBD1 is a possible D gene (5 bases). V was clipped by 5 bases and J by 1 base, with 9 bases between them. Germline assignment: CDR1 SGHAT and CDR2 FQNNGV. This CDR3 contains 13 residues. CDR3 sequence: CASSPRASYEQYF. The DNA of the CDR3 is TGTGCCAGCAGCCCCAGGGCTTCCTACGAGCAGTACTTC.

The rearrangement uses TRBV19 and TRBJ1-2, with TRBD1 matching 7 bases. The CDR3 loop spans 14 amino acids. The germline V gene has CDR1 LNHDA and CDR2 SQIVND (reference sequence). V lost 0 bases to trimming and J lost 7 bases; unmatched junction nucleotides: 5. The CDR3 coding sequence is TGTGCCAGTAGTATAGAAGAGGGGGCCAGTGGCTACACCTTC. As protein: CASSIEEGASGYTF.

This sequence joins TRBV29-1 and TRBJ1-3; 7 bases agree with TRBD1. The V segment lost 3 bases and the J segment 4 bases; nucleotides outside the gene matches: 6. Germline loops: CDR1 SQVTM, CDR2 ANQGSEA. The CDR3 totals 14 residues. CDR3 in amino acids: CSVEAQGRGNTIYF. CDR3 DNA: TGCAGCGTTGAGGCACAGGGGAGAGGAAACACCATATATTTT.

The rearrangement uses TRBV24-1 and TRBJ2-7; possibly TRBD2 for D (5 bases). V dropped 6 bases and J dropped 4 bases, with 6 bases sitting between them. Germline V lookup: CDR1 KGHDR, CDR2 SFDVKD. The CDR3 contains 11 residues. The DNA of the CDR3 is TGTGCCACCAGTAGCGGATACGAGCAGTACTTC. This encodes CATSSGYEQYF.

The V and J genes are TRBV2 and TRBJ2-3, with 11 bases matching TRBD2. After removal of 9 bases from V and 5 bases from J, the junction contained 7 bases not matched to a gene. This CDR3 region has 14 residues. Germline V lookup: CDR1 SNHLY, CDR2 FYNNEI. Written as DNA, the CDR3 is TGTGCCAGTCGACCCGGACTAGCGGGAGATACGCAGTATTTT. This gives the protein CASRPGLAGDTQYF.

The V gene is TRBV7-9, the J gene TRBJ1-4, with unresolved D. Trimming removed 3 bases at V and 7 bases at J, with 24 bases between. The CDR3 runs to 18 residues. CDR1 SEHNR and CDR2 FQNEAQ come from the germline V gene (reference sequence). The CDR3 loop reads CASSFGLEPPIRGEKLFF. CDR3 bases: TGTGCCAGCAGCTTCGGCCTGGAACCACCTATAAGAGGTGAAAAACTGTTTTTT.

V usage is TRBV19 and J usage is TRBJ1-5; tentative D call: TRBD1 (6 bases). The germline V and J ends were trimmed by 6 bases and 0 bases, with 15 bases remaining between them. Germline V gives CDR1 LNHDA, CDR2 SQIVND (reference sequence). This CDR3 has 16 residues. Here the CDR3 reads CASRLQGAPSNQPQHF. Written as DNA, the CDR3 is TGTGCCAGTAGATTACAGGGAGCCCCTAGCAATCAGCCCCAGCATTTT.

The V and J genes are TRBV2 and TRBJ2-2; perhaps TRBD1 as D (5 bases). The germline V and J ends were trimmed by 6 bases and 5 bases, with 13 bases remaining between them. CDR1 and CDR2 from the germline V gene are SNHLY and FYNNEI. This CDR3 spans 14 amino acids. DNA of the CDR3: TGTGCCAGCAGAGCTACAGGAGTTACCGGGGAGCTGTTTTTT. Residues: CASRATGVTGELFF.

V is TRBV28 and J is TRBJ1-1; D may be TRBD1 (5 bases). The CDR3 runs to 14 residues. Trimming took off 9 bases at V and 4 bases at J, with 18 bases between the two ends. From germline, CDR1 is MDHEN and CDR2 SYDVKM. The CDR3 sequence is CASRIGGSSTEAFF. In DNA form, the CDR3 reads TGTGCCAGTCGAATTGGGGGGTCGTCCACTGAAGCTTTCTTT.

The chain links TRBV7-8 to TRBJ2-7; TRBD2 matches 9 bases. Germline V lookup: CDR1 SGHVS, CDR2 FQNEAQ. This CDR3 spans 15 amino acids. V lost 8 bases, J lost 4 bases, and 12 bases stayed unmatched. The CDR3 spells CASSTGGRATYEQYF. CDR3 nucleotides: TGTGCCAGCTCGACCGGCGGGAGGGCTACGTACGAGCAGTACTTC.

CDR3 residues: CASTGTTNYEQYF. The CDR3 DNA reads TGTGCCAGCACAGGGACTACCAATTACGAGCAGTACTTC. The chain joins TRBV6-5 to TRBJ2-7; TRBD2 matches at 7 bases. With V trimmed by 7 bases and J by 4 bases, 7 bases remained unmatched. Germline CDR1 is MNHEY and CDR2 is SVGAGI. This CDR3 has 13 amino acids.

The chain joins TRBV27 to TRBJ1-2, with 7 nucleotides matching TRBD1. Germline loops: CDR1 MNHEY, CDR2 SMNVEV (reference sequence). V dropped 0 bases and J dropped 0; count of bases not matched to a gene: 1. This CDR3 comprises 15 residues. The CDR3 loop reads CASSLSTGSNYGYTF. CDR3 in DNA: TGTGCCAGCAGTTTATCGACAGGGTCTAACTATGGCTACACCTTC.

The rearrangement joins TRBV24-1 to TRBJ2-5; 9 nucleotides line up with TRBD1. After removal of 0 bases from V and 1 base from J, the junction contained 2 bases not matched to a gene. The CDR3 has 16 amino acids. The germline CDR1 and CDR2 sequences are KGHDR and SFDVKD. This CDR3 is CATSDLRTGAQETQYF. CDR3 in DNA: TGTGCCACCAGTGATTTGCGGACAGGGGCCCAAGAGACCCAGTACTTC.

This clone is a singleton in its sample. CDR3 protein: CASRGSANTEAFF. The CDR3 nucleotides read TGCGCCAGCAGGGGCAGTGCGAACACTGAAGCTTTCTTT. The V call is TRBV5-1, the J call TRBJ1-1; the D is unclear. V was pared by 5 bases and J by 1 base, with 9 bases between. Germline CDR1 SGHRS, CDR2 YFSETQ. This CDR3 has 13 residues.

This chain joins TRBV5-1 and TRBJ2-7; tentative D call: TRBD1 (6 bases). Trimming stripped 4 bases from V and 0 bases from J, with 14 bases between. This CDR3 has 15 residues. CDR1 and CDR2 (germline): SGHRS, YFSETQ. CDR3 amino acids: CASSARDTNSYEQYF. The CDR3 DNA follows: TGCGCCAGCAGCGCCCGGGACACCAACTCCTACGAGCAGTACTTC.

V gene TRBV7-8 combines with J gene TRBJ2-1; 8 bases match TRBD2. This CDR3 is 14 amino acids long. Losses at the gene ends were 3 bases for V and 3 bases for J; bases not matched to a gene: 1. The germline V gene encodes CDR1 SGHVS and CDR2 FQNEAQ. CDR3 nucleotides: TGTGCCAGCAGCTTCCGGGAGGGCTACAATGAGCAGTTCTTC. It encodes CASSFREGYNEQFF.

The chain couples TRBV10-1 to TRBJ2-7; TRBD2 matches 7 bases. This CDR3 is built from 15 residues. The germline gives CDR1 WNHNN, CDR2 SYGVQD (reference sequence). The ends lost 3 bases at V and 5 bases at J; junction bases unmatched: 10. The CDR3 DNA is TGCGCCAGCAGTGAATGGAGGGAGGGCCGGGACGAGCAGTACTTC. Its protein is CASSEWREGRDEQYF.

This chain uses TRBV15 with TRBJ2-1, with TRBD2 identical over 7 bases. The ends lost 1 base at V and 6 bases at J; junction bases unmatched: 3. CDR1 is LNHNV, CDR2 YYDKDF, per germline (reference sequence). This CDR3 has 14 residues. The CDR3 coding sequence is TGTGCCACCAGCAGAGGCGGGGAGGGCAATGAGCAGTTCTTC. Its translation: CATSRGGEGNEQFF. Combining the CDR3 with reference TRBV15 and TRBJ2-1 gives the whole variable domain DAMVIQNPRYQVTQFGKPVTLSCSQTLNHNVMYWYQQKSSQAPKLLFHYYDKDFNNEADTPDNFQSRRPNTSFCFLDIRSPGLGDTAMYLCATSRGGEGNEQFFGPGTRLTVL.

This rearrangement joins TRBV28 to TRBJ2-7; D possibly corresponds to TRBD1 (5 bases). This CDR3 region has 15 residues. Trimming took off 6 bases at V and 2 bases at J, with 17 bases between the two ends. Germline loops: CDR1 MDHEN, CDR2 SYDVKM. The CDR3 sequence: CASRNSWAGTYEQYF. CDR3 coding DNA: TGTGCCAGCAGGAATAGTTGGGCAGGGACCTACGAGCAGTACTTC. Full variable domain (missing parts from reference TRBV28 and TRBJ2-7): DVKVTQSSRYLVKRTGEKVFLECVQDMDHENMFWYRQDPGLGLRLIYFSYDVKMKEKGDIPEGYSVSREKKERFSLILESASTNQTSMYLCASRNSWAGTYEQYFGPGTRLTVT.

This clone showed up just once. CDR3 in amino acids: CASSGFAPSYNEQFF. In DNA, the CDR3 is TGTGCCAGCAGTGGATTTGCCCCGAGCTACAATGAGCAGTTCTTC. The V call is TRBV25-1, the J call TRBJ2-1; no clear D. Trimming removed 4 bases from V and 3 bases from J, with 13 bases in between. CDR3 length: 15 amino acids. Germline CDR1 MGHDK, CDR2 SYGVNS. Together with reference TRBV25-1 and TRBJ2-1, the CDR3 gives the full variable domain: EADIYQTPRYLVIGTGKKITLECSQTMGHDKMYWYQQDPGMELHLIHYSYGVNSTEKGDLSSESTVSRIRTEHFPLTLESARPSHTSQYLCASSGFAPSYNEQFFGPGTRLTVL.

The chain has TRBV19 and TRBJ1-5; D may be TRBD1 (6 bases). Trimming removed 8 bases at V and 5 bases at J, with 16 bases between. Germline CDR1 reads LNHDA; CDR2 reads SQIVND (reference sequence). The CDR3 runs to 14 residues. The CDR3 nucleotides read TGTGCCAGTTTTTCTAATAAGGGGGATCAGCCCCAGCATTTT. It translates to CASFSNKGDQPQHF.